These 21 T cell receptor beta chains originate from one sample sequenced in a study of control samples from healthy donors and cancer patients (dated by TCRdb to 2018 to 2021). The method behind the library was the immunoSEQ multiplex PCR assay. TCRdb took this table from immuneACCESS and kept in-frame rearrangements with V and J called. Such tables lack part of the clones; where checked against another copy, unresolved V genes explain under half of the gap, and the rest is unexplained. In this sample the table shows about 120,000 clones, about 90% of which occur a single time. The ten largest clonotypes hold approximately 39% of the sample. The specimen was blood. Receptors originate from a man aged 50 to 60 in good health.

The table lists this clone with a count of one. The chain uses TRBV7-9 and TRBJ2-7; tentatively, D is TRBD1 (5 bases). Germline CDR1 reads SEHNR; CDR2 reads FQNEAQ (reference sequence). The CDR3 is made up of 16 amino acids. The V gene lost 0 bases and the J gene lost 2 bases, with 14 bases spanning the gap. CDR3 protein: CASSLARTSPTYEQYF. The CDR3 nucleotides are TGTGCCAGCAGCTTAGCAAGGACATCACCCACCTACGAGCAGTACTTC.

The rearrangement joins TRBV4-3 to TRBJ2-2; no definite D call. Trimming stripped 0 bases from V and 4 bases from J, with 6 bases between. The CDR3 has 14 amino acids. Germline values: CDR1 LGHNA, CDR2 YSLEER. The CDR3 DNA reads as TGCGCCAGCAGCCAAGATCGCATCACCGGGGAGCTGTTTTTT. The encoded protein is CASSQDRITGELFF.

The chain carries TRBV5-1 and TRBJ2-5; D is possibly TRBD2 (7 bases). CDR3 length: 15 residues. Germline CDR1 reads SGHRS; CDR2 reads YFSETQ. The V gene lost 1 base and the J gene lost 6 bases, with 16 bases spanning the gap. CDR3 sequence (DNA): TGCGCCAGCAGCTTGCGGGGGGCTCGGGGAAAGACCCAGTACTTC. It codes for CASSLRGARGKTQYF.

The genes are TRBV5-6 and TRBJ2-7; D is uncertain. Germline V gene data show CDR1 as SGHDT and CDR2 as YYEEEE. Trimming cost V 4 bases and J 5 bases, with 19 bases left between them. The length of the CDR3 is 15 residues. The CDR3 DNA sequence: TGTGCCAGCAGCCCAGAAGGGTCGGTTGTTGACGAGCAGTACTTC. This codes for CASSPEGSVVDEQYF.

The rearrangement links TRBV27 to TRBJ2-5; 12 bases agree with TRBD2. The V and J ends lost 5 bases and 7 bases, in that order; junction bases with no gene match: 5. In germline, CDR1 is MNHEY, CDR2 SMNVEV (reference sequence). The CDR3 extends over 14 amino acids. The CDR3, as DNA: TGTGCCAGCAGTCTAGCGGGGGGGCCGGGGACCCAGTACTTC. This sequence encodes CASSLAGGPGTQYF.

The CDR3, as DNA: TGTGCCAGCAGTCAAGTGACAGGGTCGGGGGAGCAGTACTTC. Its protein product is CASSQVTGSGEQYF. The chain combines TRBV27 with TRBJ2-7, with 7 bases that match TRBD1. Per germline, CDR1 MNHEY and CDR2 SMNVEV (reference sequence). V was clipped by 5 bases and J by 7 bases; unmatched bases: 11. This CDR3 has 14 residues.

The CDR3 coding sequence is TGTGCCAGCAGCTTATTTAGCGGGGGGCCCTCCTACGAGCAGTACTTC. This sequence encodes CASSLFSGGPSYEQYF. The chain joins TRBV11-3 to TRBJ2-7, with TRBD2 matching 10 bases. CDR3 length: 16 residues. Germline V gene sequence: CDR1 SGHNT, CDR2 YENEEA. V shed 2 bases, J shed 0 bases, and the junction held 4 bases outside the gene matches.

The gene calls are TRBV7-9 and TRBJ1-1; TRBD1 agrees at 7 bases. Trimming took 3 bases from V and 3 from J; bases not matched to a gene: 1. This CDR3 region has 13 residues. Per the germline V gene, CDR1 is SEHNR and CDR2 is FQNEAQ (reference sequence). The CDR3 region is CASSFGQDTEAFF. The CDR3 coding sequence is TGTGCCAGCAGCTTTGGACAGGACACTGAAGCTTTCTTT.

The V gene is TRBV18, the J gene TRBJ1-2, with TRBD1 as a possible D gene (6 bases). Germline CDR1 and CDR2: KGHSH and LQKENI. The CDR3 is 14 residues long. Trimming shortened V by 0 bases and J by 10 bases, and 15 bases separated the two germline ends. CDR3 DNA: TGTGCCAGCTCACCACCAGGGGGGACCTTCTTCTACACCTTC. Protein: CASSPPGGTFFYTF.

V is TRBV11-3 and J is TRBJ1-1, with D tentatively TRBD1 (5 bases). The CDR3 covers 13 residues. Germline CDR1 and CDR2: SGHNT and YENEEA. Deletions cut 1 base from V and 5 bases from J, with 8 bases between. DNA of the CDR3: TGTGCCAGCAGCTTAGGGGAGGGGACTGAAGCTTTCTTT. It specifies CASSLGEGTEAFF.

This rearrangement joins TRBV5-6 to TRBJ2-3, with D perhaps TRBD1 (5 bases). The CDR3 is made up of 15 amino acids. Trimming removed 7 bases at V and 2 bases at J, with 17 bases between. Germline loops: CDR1 SGHDT, CDR2 YYEEEE. The CDR3 loop reads CASAPPAGYTDTQYF. The DNA of the CDR3 is TGTGCCAGCGCTCCCCCGGCAGGGTACACAGATACGCAGTATTTT.

This chain joins TRBV30 and TRBJ2-7, with TRBD1 matching over 10 bases. V lost 2 bases, J lost 6 bases, and 13 bases stayed unmatched. This CDR3 spans 16 amino acids. Looked up from germline, CDR1 is GTSNPN and CDR2 is SVGIG (reference sequence). CDR3: CAWSSPSGTGVPEQYF. CDR3 sequence (DNA): TGTGCCTGGAGTTCACCGTCCGGGACAGGGGTTCCCGAGCAGTACTTC.

The chain couples TRBV5-1 to TRBJ1-2; perhaps TRBD1 as D (5 bases). The CDR3 has 15 residues. CDR1 is SGHRS, CDR2 YFSETQ, per germline. V dropped 1 base and J dropped 2 bases, with 12 bases sitting between them. The CDR3 DNA follows: TGCGCCAGCAGCTTGTCACAGGAGATGAACTATGGCTACACCTTC. It specifies CASSLSQEMNYGYTF.

The chain recombines TRBV16 with TRBJ1-5; 10 bases line up with TRBD1. CDR3 length: 19 amino acids. CDR1 is KGHSY and CDR2 is FQNENV in the germline V gene. Trimming took 4 bases from V and 0 from J; bases not matched to a gene: 12. CDR3 amino acids: CASSLIKGQGEGSNQPQHF. The CDR3 region has the DNA TGTGCCAGCAGCCTTATAAAAGGACAGGGGGAGGGTAGCAATCAGCCCCAGCATTTT.

V is TRBV12-3 or TRBV12-4 and J is TRBJ1-2; weak D call: TRBD1 (6 bases). The CDR3 extends over 12 amino acids. Trimming pared 4 bases from V and 7 bases from J, leaving 10 bases between. This CDR3 is CASSYRASGYTF. CDR3 DNA: TGTGCCAGCAGTTACAGGGCAAGTGGCTACACCTTC.

The J gene is TRBJ1-1, the V gene TRBV30; 8 bases fit TRBD1. The CDR3 consists of 13 residues. The germline CDR1 and CDR2 sequences are GTSNPN and SVGIG (reference sequence). V was clipped by 6 bases and J by 1 base; unmatched bases: 4. The CDR3 region has the DNA TGTGCCTGCTACACAGGGGGGAACACTGAAGCTTTCTTT. Its translation: CACYTGGNTEAFF. The full variable domain, with the rest looked up from reference TRBV30 and TRBJ1-1, is SQTIHQWPATLVQPVGSPLSLECTVEGTSNPNLYWYRQAAGRGLQLLFYSVGIGQISSEVPQNLSASRPQDRQFILSSKKLLLSDSGFYLCACYTGGNTEAFFGQGTRLTVV.

J is TRBJ2-7 and V is TRBV6-5; D possibly uses TRBD1 or TRBD2 (7 bases each). This CDR3 comprises 13 residues. Looked up from germline, CDR1 is MNHEY and CDR2 is SVGAGI. Trimming took off 7 bases at V and 6 bases at J, with 16 bases between the two ends. This CDR3 is CASKNGGTVEQYF. The CDR3 DNA is TGTGCCAGCAAAAACGGGGGGACAGTCGAGCAGTACTTC.

The chain links TRBV2 to TRBJ1-2; TRBD1 matches at 7 bases. Germline loops: CDR1 SNHLY, CDR2 FYNNEI. This CDR3 comprises 14 residues. Trimming took 5 bases from V and 6 from J; bases not matched to a gene: 9. CDR3 bases: TGTGCCAGCAGTTACGACAGGGATTTTCATGGCTACACCTTC. Its translation is CASSYDRDFHGYTF. The full variable domain, with the rest looked up from reference TRBV2 and TRBJ1-2, is EPEVTQTPSHQVTQMGQEVILRCVPISNHLYFYWYRQILGQKVEFLVSFYNNEISEKSEIFDDQFSVERPDGSNFTLKIRSTKLEDSAMYFCASSYDRDFHGYTFGSGTRLTVV.

This clone was detected only a few times. The J gene is TRBJ1-2, the V gene TRBV6-2 or TRBV6-3; no firm D call. Looked up from germline, CDR1 is MNHEY and CDR2 is SVGEGT. CDR3 length equals 11 residues. V lost 5 bases and J lost 1, with 2 bases in between. CDR3 DNA sequence: TGTGCCAGCAGTGATAACTATGGCTACACCTTC. It encodes CASSDNYGYTF.

The CDR3 loop reads CSASIGTGTDTQYF. The CDR3 region has the DNA TGCAGTGCTAGTATTGGGACAGGGACAGATACGCAGTATTTT. The V call is TRBV20-1, the J call TRBJ2-3; 9 positions agree with TRBD1. The V and J ends lost 3 bases and 3 bases, in that order; junction bases with no gene match: 4. CDR3 length: 14 residues. Looked up from germline, CDR1 is DFQATT and CDR2 is SNEGSKA (reference sequence).

This rearrangement joins TRBV30 to TRBJ2-2; 9 bases are shared with TRBD1. Germline V gene data show CDR1 as GTSNPN and CDR2 as SVGIG (reference sequence). J was trimmed by 1 base and V by 3 bases; bases with no gene match: 18. The CDR3 has 20 amino acids. The DNA for the CDR3 is TGTGCCTGGAGAGGTTACTCCGGGACAGGGACGGAATGGAACACCGGGGAGCTGTTTTTT. Translation gives CAWRGYSGTGTEWNTGELFF.